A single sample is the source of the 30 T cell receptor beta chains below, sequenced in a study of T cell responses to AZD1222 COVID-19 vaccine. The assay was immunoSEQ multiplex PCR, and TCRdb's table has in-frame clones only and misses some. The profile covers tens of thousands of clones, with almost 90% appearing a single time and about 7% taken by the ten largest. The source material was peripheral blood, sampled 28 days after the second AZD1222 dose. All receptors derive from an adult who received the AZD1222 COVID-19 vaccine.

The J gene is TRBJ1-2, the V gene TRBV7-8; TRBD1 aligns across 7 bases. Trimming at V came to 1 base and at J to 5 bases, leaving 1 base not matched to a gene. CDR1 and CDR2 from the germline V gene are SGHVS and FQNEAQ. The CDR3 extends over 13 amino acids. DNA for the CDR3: TGTGCCAGCAGCTTAGGACAGGGATATGGCTACACCTTC. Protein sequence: CASSLGQGYGYTF.

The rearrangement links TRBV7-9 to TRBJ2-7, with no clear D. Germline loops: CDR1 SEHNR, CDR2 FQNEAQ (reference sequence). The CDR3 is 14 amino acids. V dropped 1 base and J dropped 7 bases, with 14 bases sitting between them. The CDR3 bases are TGTGCCAGCAGCTTAGTCGAGACTCCACTAGAGCAGTACTTC. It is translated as CASSLVETPLEQYF.

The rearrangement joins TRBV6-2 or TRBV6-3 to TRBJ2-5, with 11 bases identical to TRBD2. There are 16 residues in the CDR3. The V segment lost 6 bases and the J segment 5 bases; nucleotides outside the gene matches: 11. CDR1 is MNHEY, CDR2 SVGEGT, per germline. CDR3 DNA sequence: TGTGCCAGCAGCTCCGGGACTAGCGGTCCCCAGGAGACCCAGTACTTC. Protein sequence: CASSSGTSGPQETQYF.

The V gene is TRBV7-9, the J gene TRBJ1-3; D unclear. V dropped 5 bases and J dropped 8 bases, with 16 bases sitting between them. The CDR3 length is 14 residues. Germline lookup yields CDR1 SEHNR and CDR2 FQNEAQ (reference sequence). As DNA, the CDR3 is TGTGCCAGCAGCCACCGGGCCGGCATGGACACCATATATTTT. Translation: CASSHRAGMDTIYF.

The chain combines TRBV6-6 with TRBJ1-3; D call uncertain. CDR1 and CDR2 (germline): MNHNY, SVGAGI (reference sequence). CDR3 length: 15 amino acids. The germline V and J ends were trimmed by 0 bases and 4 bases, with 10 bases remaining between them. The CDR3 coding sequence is TGTGCCAGCAGTTACTCCCACCTCAACGGAAACACCATATATTTT. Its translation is CASSYSHLNGNTIYF.

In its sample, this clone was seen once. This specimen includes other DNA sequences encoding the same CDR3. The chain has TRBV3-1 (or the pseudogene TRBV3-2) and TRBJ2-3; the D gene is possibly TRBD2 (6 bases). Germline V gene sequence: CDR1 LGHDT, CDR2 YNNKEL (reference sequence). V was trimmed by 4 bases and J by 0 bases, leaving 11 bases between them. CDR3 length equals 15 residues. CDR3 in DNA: TGTGCCAGCAGCCCGACCGGGACTAGCACAGATACGCAGTATTTT. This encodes CASSPTGTSTDTQYF.

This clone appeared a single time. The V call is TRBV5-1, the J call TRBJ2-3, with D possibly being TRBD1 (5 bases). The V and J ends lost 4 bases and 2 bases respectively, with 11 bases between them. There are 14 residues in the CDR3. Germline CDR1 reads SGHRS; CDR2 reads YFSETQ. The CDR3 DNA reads TGCGCCAGCAGCCTTATACAGGACACAGATACGCAGTATTTT. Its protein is CASSLIQDTDTQYF.

The CDR3 loop is CASSLAVYGNGELFF. CDR3 nucleotide sequence: TGTGCCAGCAGCTTAGCTGTTTACGGGAACGGGGAGCTGTTTTTT. The rearrangement uses TRBV11-1 and TRBJ2-2; possibly TRBD2 for D (5 bases). Germline V gene sequence: CDR1 SGHAT, CDR2 FQDESV (reference sequence). CDR3 length: 15 residues. V gave up 0 bases and J gave up 7 bases, with 12 bases separating them.

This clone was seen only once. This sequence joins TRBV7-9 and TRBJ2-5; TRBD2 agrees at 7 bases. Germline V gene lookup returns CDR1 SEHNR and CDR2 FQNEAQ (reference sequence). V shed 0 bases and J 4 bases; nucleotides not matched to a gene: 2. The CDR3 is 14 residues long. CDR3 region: CASSLAGGRETQYF. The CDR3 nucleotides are TGTGCCAGCAGCTTAGCTGGCGGGAGAGAGACCCAGTACTTC.

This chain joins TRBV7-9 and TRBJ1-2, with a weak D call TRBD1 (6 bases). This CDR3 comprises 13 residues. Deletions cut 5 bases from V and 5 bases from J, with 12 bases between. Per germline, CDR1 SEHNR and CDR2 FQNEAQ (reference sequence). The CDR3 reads CASSRDMVYGYTF. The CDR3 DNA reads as TGTGCCAGCAGCCGGGACATGGTTTATGGCTACACCTTC.

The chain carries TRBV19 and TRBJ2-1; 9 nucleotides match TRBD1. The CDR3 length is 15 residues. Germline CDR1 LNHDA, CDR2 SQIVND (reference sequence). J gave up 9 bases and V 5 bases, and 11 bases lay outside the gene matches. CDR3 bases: TGTGCCAGTAGTTCACGGACAGGGGAAACAGCTGAGCAGTTCTTC. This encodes CASSSRTGETAEQFF.

CDR3 in DNA: TGTGCCAGCAGTGAACGGGGAAGCACAGATACGCAGTATTTT. The encoded protein is CASSERGSTDTQYF. The chain recombines TRBV6-4 with TRBJ2-3; D possibly corresponds to TRBD2 (5 bases). The ends were cut back, 3 bases at V and 0 bases at J, with 7 bases in the middle. The CDR3 has 14 amino acids. In germline, CDR1 is MRHNA, CDR2 SNTAGT.

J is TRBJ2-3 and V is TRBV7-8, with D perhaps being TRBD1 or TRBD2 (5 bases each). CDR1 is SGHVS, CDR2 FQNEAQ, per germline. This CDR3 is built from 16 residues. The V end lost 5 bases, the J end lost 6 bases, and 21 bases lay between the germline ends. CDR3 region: CASSTNRDAKQDTQYF. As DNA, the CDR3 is TGTGCCAGCAGCACCAACCGGGACGCTAAGCAGGATACGCAGTATTTT.

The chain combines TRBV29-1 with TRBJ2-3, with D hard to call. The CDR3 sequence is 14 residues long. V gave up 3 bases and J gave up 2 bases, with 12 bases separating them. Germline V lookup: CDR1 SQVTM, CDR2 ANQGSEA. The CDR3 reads CSVDGRLSTDTQYF. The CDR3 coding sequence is TGCAGCGTTGATGGCAGGCTATCCACAGATACGCAGTATTTT.

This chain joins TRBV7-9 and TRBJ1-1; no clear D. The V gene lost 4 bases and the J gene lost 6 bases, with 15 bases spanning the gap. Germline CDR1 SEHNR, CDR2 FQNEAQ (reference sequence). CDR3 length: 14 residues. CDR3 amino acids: CASSSLNSPPEAFF. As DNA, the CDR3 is TGTGCCAGCAGCTCGCTAAACTCCCCACCTGAAGCTTTCTTT.

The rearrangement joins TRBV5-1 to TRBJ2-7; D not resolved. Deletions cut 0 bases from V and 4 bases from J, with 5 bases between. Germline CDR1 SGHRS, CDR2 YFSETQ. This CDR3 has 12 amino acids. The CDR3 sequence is CASSLDDYEQYF. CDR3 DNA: TGCGCCAGCAGCTTGGACGATTACGAGCAGTACTTC. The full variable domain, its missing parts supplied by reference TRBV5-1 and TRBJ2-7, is KAGVTQTPRYLIKTRGQQVTLSCSPISGHRSVSWYQQTPGQGLQFLFEYFSETQRNKGNFPGRFSGRQFSNSRSEMNVSTLELGDSALYLCASSLDDYEQYFGPGTRLTVT.

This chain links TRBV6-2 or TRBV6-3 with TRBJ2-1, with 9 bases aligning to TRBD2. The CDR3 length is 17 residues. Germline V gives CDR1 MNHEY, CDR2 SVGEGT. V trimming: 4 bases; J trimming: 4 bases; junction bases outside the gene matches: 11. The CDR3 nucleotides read TGTGCCAGCAGTTCTATGGTAGCGGGAGATGGTTACAATGAGCAGTTCTTC. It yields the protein CASSSMVAGDGYNEQFF.

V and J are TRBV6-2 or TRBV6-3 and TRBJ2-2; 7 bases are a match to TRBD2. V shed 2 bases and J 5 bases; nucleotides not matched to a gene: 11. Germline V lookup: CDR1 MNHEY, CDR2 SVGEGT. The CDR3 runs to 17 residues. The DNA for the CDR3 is TGTGCCAGCAGTTACCCAACCGCGGGAGTAAGAACCGGGGAGCTGTTTTTT. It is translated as CASSYPTAGVRTGELFF.

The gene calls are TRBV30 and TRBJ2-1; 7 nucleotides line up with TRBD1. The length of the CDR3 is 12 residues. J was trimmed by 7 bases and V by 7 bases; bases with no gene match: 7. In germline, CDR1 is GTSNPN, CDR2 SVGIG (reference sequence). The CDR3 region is CASGQDINEQFF. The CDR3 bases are TGTGCCTCCGGACAGGATATTAATGAGCAGTTCTTC. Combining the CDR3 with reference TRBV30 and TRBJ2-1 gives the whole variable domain SQTIHQWPATLVQPVGSPLSLECTVEGTSNPNLYWYRQAAGRGLQLLFYSVGIGQISSEVPQNLSASRPQDRQFILSSKKLLLSDSGFYLCASGQDINEQFFGPGTRLTVL.

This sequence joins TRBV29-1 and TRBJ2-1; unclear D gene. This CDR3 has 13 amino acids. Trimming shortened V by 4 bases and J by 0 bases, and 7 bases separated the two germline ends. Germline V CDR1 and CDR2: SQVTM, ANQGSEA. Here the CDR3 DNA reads TGCAGCGTTGCCAGGAGCTCCTACAATGAGCAGTTCTTC. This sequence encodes CSVARSSYNEQFF.

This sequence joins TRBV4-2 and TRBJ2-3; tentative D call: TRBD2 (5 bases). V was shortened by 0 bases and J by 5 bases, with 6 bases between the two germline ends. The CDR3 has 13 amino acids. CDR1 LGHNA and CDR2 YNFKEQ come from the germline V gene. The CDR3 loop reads CASSQERGDTQYF. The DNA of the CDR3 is TGTGCCAGCAGCCAAGAACGGGGAGATACGCAGTATTTT.

The CDR3 DNA is TGTGCCAGCAGCTTCCAACAGGGGAATAATTCACCCCTCCACTTT. Amino acids: CASSFQQGNNSPLHF. The chain joins TRBV5-5 to TRBJ1-6; 7 bases match TRBD1. This CDR3 region has 15 residues. With 2 bases clipped from V and 5 bases from J, the junction kept 4 bases outside the gene matches. The V gene's germline CDR1 is SGHKS and CDR2 YYEKEE (reference sequence).

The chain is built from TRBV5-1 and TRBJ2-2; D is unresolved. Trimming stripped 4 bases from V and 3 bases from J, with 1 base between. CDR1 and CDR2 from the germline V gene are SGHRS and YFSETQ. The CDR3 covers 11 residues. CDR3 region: CASSDTGELFF. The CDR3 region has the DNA TGCGCCAGCAGCGACACCGGGGAGCTGTTTTTT.

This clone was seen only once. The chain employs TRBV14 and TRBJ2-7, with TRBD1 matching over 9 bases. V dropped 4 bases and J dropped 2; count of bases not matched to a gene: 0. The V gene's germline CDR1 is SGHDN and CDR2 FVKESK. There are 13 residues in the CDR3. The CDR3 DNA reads TGTGCCAGCAGCCGACAGGGGGCCTACGAGCAGTACTTC. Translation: CASSRQGAYEQYF.

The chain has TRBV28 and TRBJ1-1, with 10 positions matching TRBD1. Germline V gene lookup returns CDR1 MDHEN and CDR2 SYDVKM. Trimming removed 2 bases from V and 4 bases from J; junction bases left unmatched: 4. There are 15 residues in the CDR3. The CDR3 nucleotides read TGTGCCAGCAGTTTACGACAGGGGGCGCGCACTGAAGCTTTCTTT. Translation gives CASSLRQGARTEAFF.

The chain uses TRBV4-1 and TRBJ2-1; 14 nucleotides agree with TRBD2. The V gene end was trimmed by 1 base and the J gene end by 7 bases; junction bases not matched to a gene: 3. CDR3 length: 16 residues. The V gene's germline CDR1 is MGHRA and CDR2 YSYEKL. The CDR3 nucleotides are TGCGCCAGCAGCCAAGCGGGACTAGCGGGAGTGAATGAGCAGTTCTTC. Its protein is CASSQAGLAGVNEQFF.

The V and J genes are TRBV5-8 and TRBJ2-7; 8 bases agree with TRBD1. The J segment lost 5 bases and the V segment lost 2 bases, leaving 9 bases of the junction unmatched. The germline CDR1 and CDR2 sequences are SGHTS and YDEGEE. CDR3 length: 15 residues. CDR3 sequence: CASSFYGQGPDEQYF. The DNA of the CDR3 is TGTGCCAGCAGCTTCTACGGACAGGGCCCCGACGAGCAGTACTTC.

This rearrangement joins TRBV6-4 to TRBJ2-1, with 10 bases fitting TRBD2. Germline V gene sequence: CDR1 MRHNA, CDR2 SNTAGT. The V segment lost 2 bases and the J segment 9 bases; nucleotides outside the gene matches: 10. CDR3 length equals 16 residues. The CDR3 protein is CASSDDRLAGVGEQFF. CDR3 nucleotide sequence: TGTGCCAGCAGTGACGATCGGCTAGCGGGAGTCGGTGAGCAGTTCTTC.

Here the CDR3 DNA reads TGCGCCAGCTTAGACAGGGGGAGGACCTACGAGCAGTACTTC. As protein: CASLDRGRTYEQYF. The V and J genes are TRBV10-2 and TRBJ2-7; 9 nucleotides match TRBD1. The J segment lost 2 bases and the V segment lost 8 bases, leaving 7 bases of the junction unmatched. The germline gives CDR1 WSHSY, CDR2 SAAADI. The CDR3 totals 14 residues.

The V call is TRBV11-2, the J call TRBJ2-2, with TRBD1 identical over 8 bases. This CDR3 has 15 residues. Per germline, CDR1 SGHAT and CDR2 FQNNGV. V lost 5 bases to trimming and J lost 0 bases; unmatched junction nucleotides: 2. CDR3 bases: TGTGCCAGCAGCCGACAGGGGACGAACACCGGGGAGCTGTTTTTT. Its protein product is CASSRQGTNTGELFF.